This T cell receptor (beta chain) was found in a study of blood T cell repertoires in COVID-19. Participants, roughly 18 to 90 years old, spanned about two dozen US areas. Per the authors' pipeline: Amplifying reference gene primers gave estimates of nucleated cell counts. The method was immunoSEQ multiplex PCR; TCRdb's version includes in-frame clones alone and lacks a portion of them. V and J calls and clone size are given by that table; D and trimming were obtained from the DNA. The table lists 200,000 to 250,000 clones, around 80% of them singletons. Between the trimmed V and J ends, which lost 10 bases and 7 bases, there was a span of 16 bases. This CDR3 has 12 residues. CDR1 and CDR2 (germline): MNHEY, SVGAGI.

The source material was PBMCs or T cells enriched from blood (not recorded which). The chain is built from TRBV6-5 and TRBJ1-2; D not certain. The receptor was derived from a man in his thirties or forties with acute COVID-19. The CDR3 DNA is TGTGCCACATCGTCGGGGTTGGGTGGCTACACCTTC. It translates to CATSSGLGGYTF.